This T cell receptor beta chain derives from a study of HIV-infected patients and healthy controls. CDR1 is SGHAT and CDR2 is FQDESV in the germline V gene (reference sequence). V dropped 4 bases and J dropped 6; count of bases not matched to a gene: 10. The CDR3 spans 15 residues. TCRdb analysed the 5' RACE reads with MiXCR anew, one entry per CDR3 protein. The sample shows around 62,000 distinct CDR3 sequences, approximately 21% of them seen only once. In this sample, this clonotype turned up many times. The V and J genes are TRBV11-1 and TRBJ2-3; 7 nucleotides align to TRBD1. Sequenced material: CD4+ T cells from blood. The origin of this receptor is a human donor in good health. For the CDR3, the DNA is TGTGCCAGCAGCTCCCAACAGGGGTCAGGGGATACGCAGTATTTT. This translates into CASSSQQGSGDTQYF.